This T cell receptor (beta chain) was captured by sequencing in a study of blood T cell repertoires in COVID-19. The V gene lost 0 bases and the J gene lost 2 bases, with 11 bases spanning the gap. The CDR3 loop spans 15 amino acids. Germline CDR1 is SGHTA and CDR2 is FQGTGA. A remark on this clone: The sample has other DNA sequences that encode this CDR3 too.

The method was immunoSEQ multiplex PCR; TCRdb's version includes in-frame clones alone and lacks a portion of them. The sample has about 170,000 clones, about 90% seen once. This clonotype originated in a man aged 25 to 40 with COVID-19, enrolled during active disease. The chain recombines TRBV7-3 with TRBJ2-7; perhaps TRBD2 as D (6 bases). Material: peripheral blood. The CDR3 reads CASSLTGTGTYEQYF. DNA for the CDR3: TGTGCCAGCAGCTTAACTGGGACTGGTACCTACGAGCAGTACTTC. The whole variable domain, remainder taken from reference TRBV7-3 and TRBJ2-7, is GAGVSQTPSNKVTEKGKYVELRCDPISGHTALYWYRQSLGQGPEFLIYFQGTGAADDSGLPNDRFFAVRPEGSVSTLKIQRTERGDSAVYLCASSLTGTGTYEQYFGPGTRLTVT.